These 32 T cell receptor beta chains were all obtained from the same sample, sequenced in a study of T-cell reconstitution after alpha-beta-depleted transplantation in children. Construction of the TCRbeta library involved unique molecular identifiers. Via MiXCR, TCRdb re-called the PCR reads, giving one row per CDR3 protein. The sample carries about 580,000 distinct CDR3 sequences, over 20% recorded once. Sequenced here: PBMCs, sampled before TCRalphabeta/CD19-depleted stem cell transplant. The receptors stem from a boy younger than two with Wiskott-Aldrich syndrome, due to receive a stem cell transplant.

This clonotype turned up a few times. CDR3 nucleotide sequence: TGTGCCAGCAGTTACTCTGGGGGGAAACGGCAGCCCCAGCATTTT. Translation gives CASSYSGGKRQPQHF. The V gene is TRBV6-5, the J gene TRBJ1-5; a possible D gene is TRBD1 (5 bases). Germline V gives CDR1 MNHEY, CDR2 SVGAGI. V lost 0 bases and J lost 7, with 13 bases in between. The CDR3 spans 15 residues.

V gene TRBV6-5 combines with J gene TRBJ2-2; D is perhaps TRBD1 or TRBD2 (5 bases each). Germline V gene lookup returns CDR1 MNHEY and CDR2 SVGAGI. V was clipped by 5 bases and J by 4 bases, with 5 bases between them. This CDR3 is 12 amino acids long. The CDR3 region is CASSGTTGELFF. The CDR3 nucleotides are TGTGCCAGCAGTGGGACCACCGGGGAGCTGTTTTTT.

This chain joins TRBV7-8 and TRBJ2-2; no firm D call. Germline V lookup: CDR1 SGHVS, CDR2 FQNEAQ. This CDR3 region has 11 residues. Trimming left V 1 base short and J 10 bases short, with 4 bases between. DNA for the CDR3: TGTGCCAGCAGCTTAGTAGCGGAGCTGTTTTTT. Translating gives CASSLVAELFF. Together with reference TRBV7-8 and TRBJ2-2, the CDR3 gives the full variable domain: GAGVSQSPRYKVAKRGQDVALRCDPISGHVSLFWYQQALGQGPEFLTYFQNEAQLDKSGLPSDRFFAERPEGSVSTLKIQRTQQEDSAVYLCASSLVAELFFGEGSRLTVL.

This sequence joins TRBV29-1 and TRBJ2-1; D unresolved. From germline, CDR1 is SQVTM and CDR2 ANQGSEA. This CDR3 region has 12 residues. The V and J ends lost 7 bases and 0 bases respectively, with 7 bases between them. The CDR3 loop reads CSAKYSYNEQFF. In DNA, the CDR3 is TGCAGCGCTAAGTACTCCTACAATGAGCAGTTCTTC.

The chain couples TRBV5-1 to TRBJ2-7; D possibly uses TRBD1 or TRBD2 (5 bases each). CDR1 and CDR2 from the germline V gene are SGHRS and YFSETQ. Trimming removed 0 bases at V and 0 bases at J, with 10 bases between. The CDR3 totals 15 residues. This CDR3 is CASSLVGRGSYEQYF. The CDR3 DNA is TGCGCCAGCAGCTTGGTGGGACGGGGCTCCTACGAGCAGTACTTC.

This clonotype was seen more than once but under ten times. The chain couples TRBV25-1 to TRBJ2-1, with D tentatively TRBD2 (6 bases). Trimming removed 4 bases from V and 5 bases from J, with 24 bases in between. This CDR3 has 18 residues. Germline CDR1 is MGHDK and CDR2 is SYGVNS. CDR3 nucleotides: TGTGCCAGCAGTGGCCTCGGGAGACTGGAGCTGAAGAACAATGAGCAGTTCTTC. The encoded protein is CASSGLGRLELKNNEQFF.

CDR3 amino acids: CASRQIPGQNSPLHF. The CDR3 DNA reads as TGTGCCAGCAGGCAAATCCCGGGACAGAATTCACCCCTCCACTTT. This chain uses TRBV11-2 with TRBJ1-6; 7 nucleotides match TRBD1. CDR3 length: 15 amino acids. Unmatched junction bases numbered 9, after V lost 6 bases and J lost 7 bases. The V gene's germline CDR1 is SGHAT and CDR2 FQNNGV.

This clonotype turned up a few times. The chain couples TRBV5-5 to TRBJ2-1, with 10 nucleotides matching TRBD2. The germline gives CDR1 SGHKS, CDR2 YYEKEE (reference sequence). The CDR3 has 15 residues. V dropped 3 bases and J dropped 4; count of bases not matched to a gene: 4. For the CDR3, the DNA is TGTGCCAGCAGCTCGGGACTAGCGATATACAATGAGCAGTTCTTC. It codes for CASSSGLAIYNEQFF.

This clonotype was detected ten times or more. The rearrangement links TRBV27 to TRBJ2-1, with D possibly being TRBD1 (6 bases). The V gene lost 5 bases and the J gene lost 4 bases, with 12 bases spanning the gap. The CDR3 covers 14 residues. CDR1 and CDR2 from the germline V gene are MNHEY and SMNVEV (reference sequence). CDR3 sequence reads: CASSPGQLYNEQFF. The CDR3 DNA sequence: TGTGCCAGCAGTCCAGGACAGTTGTACAATGAGCAGTTCTTC.

The rearrangement joins TRBV12-3 or TRBV12-4 to TRBJ1-1; perhaps TRBD1 as D (5 bases). V lost 6 bases to trimming and J lost 1 base, with 9 bases between them. The CDR3 runs to 13 residues. CDR3: CASRSTENTEAFF. CDR3 nucleotide sequence: TGTGCCAGCAGATCGACAGAGAACACTGAAGCTTTCTTT.

This clonotype appeared a few times. The chain has TRBV7-9 and TRBJ1-1, with D possibly matching TRBD1 (6 bases). The CDR3 is 14 residues long. Germline lookup yields CDR1 SEHNR and CDR2 FQNEAQ (reference sequence). V lost 4 bases, J lost 1 base, and 10 bases lay in between. Written as DNA, the CDR3 is TGTGCCAGCAGCTCAGGGGATCGGAACACTGAAGCTTTCTTT. Protein sequence: CASSSGDRNTEAFF. The full variable domain, rest sourced from reference TRBV7-9 and TRBJ1-1, is DTGVSQNPRHKITKRGQNVTFRCDPISEHNRLYWYRQTLGQGPEFLTYFQNEAQLEKSRLLSDRFSAERPKGSFSTLEIQRTEQGDSAMYLCASSSGDRNTEAFFGQGTRLTVV.

The sample holds a few counts of this clonotype. This chain uses TRBV3-1 with TRBJ1-1; D is ambiguous. Germline V gene lookup returns CDR1 LGHDT and CDR2 YNNKEL (reference sequence). The V end was cut by 0 bases, the J end by 7 bases, with 6 bases between. The CDR3 has 12 amino acids. The CDR3 loop is CASSQEGGEAFF. CDR3 DNA: TGTGCCAGCAGCCAAGAAGGCGGTGAAGCTTTCTTT.

Note on this clonotype: One end of the junction varies from germline; a read error may be responsible. CDR3 protein: CSVYPTTEGF. As DNA, the CDR3 is TGCAGCGTTTATCCAACTACCGAAGGCTTC. V and J are TRBV29-1 and TRBJ2-1; D not certain. This CDR3 contains 10 residues. Germline V gene data show CDR1 as SQVTM and CDR2 as ANQGSEA.

This sequence joins TRBV25-1 and TRBJ1-1; no definite D call. CDR1 and CDR2 from the germline V gene are MGHDK and SYGVNS. The CDR3 extends over 13 amino acids. V was cut by 4 bases and J by 4 bases, with 10 bases left in between. The CDR3 DNA is TGTGCCAGCAGTGGGGATTCGGGCACTGAAGCTTTCTTT. Translated: CASSGDSGTEAFF. Full variable domain (missing parts from reference TRBV25-1 and TRBJ1-1): EADIYQTPRYLVIGTGKKITLECSQTMGHDKMYWYQQDPGMELHLIHYSYGVNSTEKGDLSSESTVSRIRTEHFPLTLESARPSHTSQYLCASSGDSGTEAFFGQGTRLTVV.

The chain carries TRBV12-3 or TRBV12-4 and TRBJ1-1; D gene uncertain. Trimming took 6 bases from V and 2 from J, leaving 10 bases between them. The CDR3 is 13 residues long. DNA of the CDR3: TGTGCCAGCAGCCCTGACTTCAACACTGAAGCTTTCTTT. As protein: CASSPDFNTEAFF.

The CDR3 region has the DNA TGTGCCAGCAGCCGCAACTTAGGGGGTGACGTCCTGACTTTC. It yields the protein CASSRNLGGDVLTF. This chain uses TRBV14 with TRBJ2-6, with a weak D call TRBD1 (6 bases). This CDR3 has 14 amino acids. The V end was cut by 4 bases, the J end by 11 bases, with 15 bases between. From germline, CDR1 is SGHDN and CDR2 FVKESK. Based on the CDR3 plus reference TRBV14 and TRBJ2-6, the full variable domain is EAGVTQFPSHSVIEKGQTVTLRCDPISGHDNLYWYRRVMGKEIKFLLHFVKESKQDESGMPNNRFLAERTGGTYSTLKVQPAELEDSGVYFCASSRNLGGDVLTFGAGSRLTVL.

There are a few counts of this clonotype. The genes are TRBV12-3 or TRBV12-4 and TRBJ2-5; the D gene is possibly TRBD2 (5 bases). The CDR3 is 13 amino acids. V lost 4 bases, J lost 4 bases, and 10 bases lay in between. CDR3 residues: CASSSFEGETQYF. The CDR3 DNA reads TGTGCCAGCAGTTCTTTCGAGGGAGAGACCCAGTACTTC.

The table lists this clonotype with a few counts. In DNA, the CDR3 is TGTGCCAGCAGCCAAGGGGGACTAGCGGGAAGGTTTAAGCAGTTCTTC. It translates to CASSQGGLAGRFKQFF. This chain uses TRBV4-2 with TRBJ2-1; 13 bases agree with TRBD2. Germline V gives CDR1 LGHNA, CDR2 YNFKEQ. This CDR3 spans 16 amino acids. J was trimmed by 11 bases and V by 1 base; bases with no gene match: 8.

The V gene is TRBV10-2, the J gene TRBJ2-3; D is ambiguous. The CDR3 consists of 13 residues. Germline loops: CDR1 WSHSY, CDR2 SAAADI. V dropped 7 bases and J dropped 2 bases, with 10 bases sitting between them. Here the CDR3 reads CASTSADTDTQYF. Written as DNA, the CDR3 is TGCGCCAGCACCAGCGCCGACACAGATACGCAGTATTTT.

The V gene is TRBV5-1, the J gene TRBJ2-3; 12 bases are shared with TRBD2. Germline assignment: CDR1 SGHRS and CDR2 YFSETQ. V trimming: 4 bases; J trimming: 5 bases; junction bases outside the gene matches: 8. This CDR3 spans 16 amino acids. In nucleotides, the CDR3 is TGCGCCAGCAGCCTTCCTACTAGCGGGAGGATAGATACGCAGTATTTT. Residues: CASSLPTSGRIDTQYF.

This clonotype was seen a few times. The chain uses TRBV7-9 and TRBJ1-1; maybe TRBD1 (5 bases). Germline CDR1 and CDR2: SEHNR and FQNEAQ (reference sequence). The CDR3 spans 15 residues. The V gene lost 8 bases and the J gene lost 2 bases, with 18 bases spanning the gap. CDR3 coding DNA: TGTGCCAGCGAGCCGGGACGCAATCTTAACACTGAAGCTTTCTTT. Translated, it gives CASEPGRNLNTEAFF.

The chain couples TRBV10-3 to TRBJ1-2; 7 bases line up with TRBD1. In germline, CDR1 is ENHRY, CDR2 SYGVKD. The V gene end was trimmed by 3 bases and the J gene end by 2 bases; junction bases not matched to a gene: 12. The CDR3 extends over 17 amino acids. The CDR3 DNA reads as TGTGCCATCAGTGACTTAGAATGGACAGGAGGAAACTATGGCTACACCTTC. Protein sequence: CAISDLEWTGGNYGYTF.

This clonotype was detected a few times. This chain uses TRBV12-3 or TRBV12-4 with TRBJ2-1, with 12 bases aligning to TRBD2. The CDR3 loop spans 16 amino acids. J gave up 9 bases and V 7 bases, and 13 bases lay outside the gene matches. CDR3 amino acids: CASIYRTSGKWSEQFF. The DNA for the CDR3 is TGTGCCAGCATCTATAGGACTAGCGGGAAGTGGAGTGAGCAGTTCTTC.

In its sample, this clonotype was seen a few times. This chain links TRBV20-1 with TRBJ2-1; 7 bases align to TRBD2. V lost 8 bases to trimming and J lost 6 bases; unmatched junction nucleotides: 10. The germline CDR1 and CDR2 sequences are DFQATT and SNEGSKA (reference sequence). The length of the CDR3 is 13 residues. The CDR3 DNA reads as TGCAGTCCCCGGCCGGGAGGCCTCAATGAGCAGTTCTTC. Its protein is CSPRPGGLNEQFF.

There are many counts of this clonotype. The chain recombines TRBV28 with TRBJ2-5; unclear D gene. The V end was cut by 3 bases, the J end by 0 bases, with 11 bases between. CDR3 length: 15 amino acids. The germline gives CDR1 MDHEN, CDR2 SYDVKM. As DNA, the CDR3 is TGTGCCAGCAGTTTTAACGGTGACAACCAAGAGACCCAGTACTTC. Translating it yields CASSFNGDNQETQYF.

The CDR3 region is CAISGTGVTDTQYF. CDR3 DNA: TGTGCCATCAGTGGGACAGGGGTGACAGATACGCAGTATTTT. This rearrangement joins TRBV10-3 to TRBJ2-3, with 9 bases aligning to TRBD1. The CDR3 is 14 amino acids. Unmatched junction bases numbered 2, after V lost 4 bases and J lost 3 bases. Germline assignment: CDR1 ENHRY and CDR2 SYGVKD.

This clonotype was detected only a few times. This rearrangement joins TRBV12-3 or TRBV12-4 to TRBJ2-2, with 16 bases that match TRBD2. The J segment lost 8 bases and the V segment lost 3 bases, leaving 6 bases of the junction unmatched. This CDR3 region has 17 residues. The CDR3 nucleotides are TGTGCCAGCAGTTTGGGGGGACTAGCGGGAGGGCCGGGGGAGCTGTTTTTT. Its protein is CASSLGGLAGGPGELFF.

This chain joins TRBV10-3 and TRBJ2-2; D gene uncertain. Germline V gene data show CDR1 as ENHRY and CDR2 as SYGVKD. The CDR3 sequence is 13 residues long. Trimming pared 7 bases from V and 4 bases from J, leaving 10 bases between. The CDR3 region is CAINHDTTGELFF. CDR3 coding DNA: TGTGCCATCAATCACGATACCACCGGGGAGCTGTTTTTT.

V and J are TRBV20-1 and TRBJ2-5; D ambiguous. V was clipped by 5 bases and J by 4 bases, with 17 bases between them. This CDR3 spans 14 amino acids. Germline CDR1 is DFQATT and CDR2 is SNEGSKA (reference sequence). The CDR3 nucleotides read TGCAGTGCTCCTCGAGACGCGGAAGGAGAGACCCAGTACTTC. Amino acids: CSAPRDAEGETQYF.

This chain connects TRBV20-1 to TRBJ1-1; D remains unclear. Looked up from germline, CDR1 is DFQATT and CDR2 is SNEGSKA (reference sequence). The V end was cut by 2 bases, the J end by 8 bases, with 12 bases between. The CDR3 has 12 residues. This CDR3 reads CSARLIRGEAFF. CDR3 nucleotides: TGCAGTGCTAGACTGATTCGAGGCGAAGCTTTCTTT.

This clonotype has only a few counts. The J gene is TRBJ2-3, the V gene TRBV7-2; 10 nucleotides line up with TRBD2. The CDR3 runs to 15 residues. V trimming: 4 bases; J trimming: 5 bases; junction bases outside the gene matches: 6. Germline lookup yields CDR1 SGHTA and CDR2 FQGNSA. CDR3 in amino acids: CASSWRTSGLDTQYF. Here the CDR3 DNA reads TGTGCCAGCAGCTGGAGGACTAGCGGTCTAGATACGCAGTATTTT.

The chain couples TRBV19 to TRBJ2-5, with 7 bases matching TRBD2. Germline V CDR1 and CDR2: LNHDA, SQIVND (reference sequence). This CDR3 is 14 amino acids long. V dropped 6 bases and J dropped 3; count of bases not matched to a gene: 7. The CDR3 spells CASSPMGGEETQYF. The CDR3, as DNA: TGTGCCAGTAGCCCCATGGGAGGGGAAGAGACCCAGTACTTC.